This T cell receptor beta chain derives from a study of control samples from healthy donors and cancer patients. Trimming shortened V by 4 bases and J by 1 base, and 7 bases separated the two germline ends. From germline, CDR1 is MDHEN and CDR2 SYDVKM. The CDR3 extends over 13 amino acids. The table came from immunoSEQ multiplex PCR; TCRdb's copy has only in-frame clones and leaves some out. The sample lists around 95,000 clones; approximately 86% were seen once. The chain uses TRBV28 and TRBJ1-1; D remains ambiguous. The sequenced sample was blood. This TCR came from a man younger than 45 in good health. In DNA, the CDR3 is TGTGCCAGCAGTTGGCAGCGGAACACTGAAGCTTTCTTT. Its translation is CASSWQRNTEAFF.